This TCR beta chain emerged from a study of cytomegalovirus exposure and HLA in healthy donors. Study outcomes and limitations: Researchers reportedly found TCR beta sequences accurately predicted most subjects' HLA-A and HLA-B alleles.

Germline values: CDR1 SGHRS, CDR2 YFSETQ. Trimming removed 4 bases from V and 1 base from J, with 11 bases in between. The CDR3 is 14 amino acids. In its sample, this clone was seen once. As yet, its antigen is unknown. With 60 Vbeta and 13 Jbeta primers, the PCR was carried out. Per the authors' pipeline: In a later analysis, of tens of millions of unique beta chains, around 9.9 million appeared in at least two donors. The table came from immunoSEQ multiplex PCR; TCRdb's copy has only in-frame clones and leaves some out. V and J calls and clone size are as listed in that table; D and trimming were resolved from the DNA. The sample has 150,000 to 200,000 clones; 80% are singletons.

The sample was PBMCs. The TCR was taken from a man aged 18 to 30 in good health and CMV-seropositive. The V and J genes are TRBV5-1 and TRBJ1-1; the D gene is possibly TRBD1 (5 bases). The CDR3 sequence is CASSPAGPNTEAFF. Written as DNA, the CDR3 is TGCGCCAGCAGCCCCGCGGGGCCGAACACTGAAGCTTTCTTT.